These 23 T cell receptor beta chains were all obtained from the same sample, sequenced in a study of cytomegalovirus exposure and HLA in healthy donors. PCR used 60 Vbeta primers and 13 Jbeta primers. Assay: immunoSEQ multiplex PCR; the TCRdb copy retains only in-frame clones and omits some. Of 150,000 to 170,000 clones in the sample, approximately 74% are singletons; the top ten hold about 2.1%. The sample comprised PBMCs. These receptors were collected from a young man in good health and CMV-seronegative.

The V call is TRBV6-5, the J call TRBJ2-1; 9 bases are shared with TRBD1. Germline CDR1 is MNHEY and CDR2 is SVGAGI. The V segment lost 2 bases and the J segment 2 bases; nucleotides outside the gene matches: 1. The CDR3 runs 15 residues. The CDR3 nucleotides read TGTGCCAGCAGTTACAGACAGGGGGCCTACAATGAGCAGTTCTTC. Residues: CASSYRQGAYNEQFF.

This chain connects TRBV27 to TRBJ2-7; D might be TRBD1 (6 bases). Germline assignment: CDR1 MNHEY and CDR2 SMNVEV (reference sequence). CDR3 size: 14 residues. The V gene lost 4 bases and the J gene lost 5 bases, with 15 bases spanning the gap. CDR3 nucleotide sequence: TGTGCCAGCAGTTGGGCAGGGGTTAGCGACGAGCAGTACTTC. Its translation: CASSWAGVSDEQYF.

This clone has a handful of counts. This chain uses TRBV7-2 with TRBJ1-1; the D gene is possibly TRBD1 (5 bases). The ends were cut back, 1 base at V and 3 bases at J, with 15 bases in the middle. The CDR3 sequence is 16 residues long. Germline CDR1 is SGHTA and CDR2 is FQGNSA. CDR3 bases: TGTGCCAGCAGCTTAGAGCAGGGCGTGGTGTACACTGAAGCTTTCTTT. Translated: CASSLEQGVVYTEAFF. The complete variable domain, with remaining parts taken from reference TRBV7-2 and TRBJ1-1, reads GAGVSQSPSNKVTEKGKDVELRCDPISGHTALYWYRQSLGQGLEFLIYFQGNSAPDKSGLPSDRFSAERTGGSVSTLTIQRTQQEDSAVYLCASSLEQGVVYTEAFFGQGTRLTVV.

There are a few counts of this clone. The genes are TRBV30 and TRBJ2-2, with D maybe TRBD2 (6 bases). The CDR3 totals 13 residues. The V gene lost 3 bases and the J gene lost 1 base, with 6 bases spanning the gap. The V gene's germline CDR1 is GTSNPN and CDR2 SVGIG (reference sequence). The CDR3 protein is CAWSGGNTGELFF. CDR3 nucleotides: TGTGCCTGGAGCGGGGGGAACACCGGGGAGCTGTTTTTT.

The genes are TRBV7-7 and TRBJ2-3; tentative D call: TRBD1 (5 bases). The V end lost 1 base, the J end lost 5 bases, and 7 bases lay between the germline ends. There are 13 residues in the CDR3. The germline V gene encodes CDR1 SSHAT and CDR2 FNYEAQ (reference sequence). CDR3 DNA sequence: TGTGCCAGCAGCTTAGGACAGTTAGATACGCAGTATTTT. It codes for CASSLGQLDTQYF. The variable domain in full, completed from reference TRBV7-7 and TRBJ2-3, reads GAGVSQSPRYKVTKRGQDVTLRCDPISSHATLYWYQQALGQGPEFLTYFNYEAQPDKSGLPSDRFSAERPEGSISTLTIQRTEQRDSAMYRCASSLGQLDTQYFGPGTRLTVL.

The chain recombines TRBV6-1 with TRBJ2-1; 9 bases line up with TRBD1. CDR3 size: 15 residues. The V gene's germline CDR1 is MNHNS and CDR2 SASEGT. V was clipped by 6 bases and J by 4 bases; unmatched bases: 7. The CDR3 is CASRSGTGRYNEQFF. In nucleotides, the CDR3 is TGTGCCAGCAGGTCCGGGACAGGGCGTTACAATGAGCAGTTCTTC.

The chain has TRBV4-3 and TRBJ2-3; perhaps TRBD2 as D (6 bases). This CDR3 is 15 amino acids long. The V and J ends lost 0 bases and 2 bases respectively, with 9 bases between them. Germline V gene data show CDR1 as LGHNA and CDR2 as YSLEER. CDR3 in DNA: TGCGCCAGCAGCCAAGAGAGCGGGTTCACAGATACGCAGTATTTT. The encoded protein is CASSQESGFTDTQYF.

This rearrangement joins TRBV4-3 to TRBJ2-7; TRBD2 matches at 8 bases. J was trimmed by 4 bases and V by 1 base; bases with no gene match: 6. The CDR3 runs 15 residues. Germline CDR1 LGHNA, CDR2 YSLEER. CDR3 residues: CASSQGAGASYEQYF. The DNA for the CDR3 is TGCGCCAGCAGCCAAGGAGCGGGAGCTTCGTACGAGCAGTACTTC.

V and J are TRBV19 and TRBJ1-1; D unclear. Germline V gene lookup returns CDR1 LNHDA and CDR2 SQIVND (reference sequence). The length of the CDR3 is 15 residues. The V end lost 6 bases, the J end lost 4 bases, and 18 bases lay between the germline ends. The CDR3 sequence is CASSPTLNSPTEAFF. CDR3 DNA sequence: TGTGCCAGTAGCCCGACTCTAAACTCACCCACTGAAGCTTTCTTT. The variable domain in full, completed from reference TRBV19 and TRBJ1-1, reads DGGITQSPKYLFRKEGQNVTLSCEQNLNHDAMYWYRQDPGQGLRLIYYSQIVNDFQKGDIAEGYSVSREKKESFPLTVTSAQKNPTAFYLCASSPTLNSPTEAFFGQGTRLTVV.

A few counts support this clone. The gene calls are TRBV6-4 and TRBJ1-1; 7 bases match TRBD1. The ends lost 7 bases at V and 1 base at J; junction bases unmatched: 3. The CDR3 contains 13 residues. The germline CDR1 and CDR2 sequences are MRHNA and SNTAGT. DNA of the CDR3: TGTGCCAGCAAGGGACAGCCGAACACTGAAGCTTTCTTT. It translates to CASKGQPNTEAFF.

The chain carries TRBV2 and TRBJ2-5, with TRBD2 identical over 9 bases. The V segment lost 7 bases and the J segment 5 bases; nucleotides outside the gene matches: 11. The CDR3 spans 15 residues. Germline V lookup: CDR1 SNHLY, CDR2 FYNNEI. The CDR3 sequence: CASKEAAGGRETQYF. The CDR3 DNA follows: TGTGCCAGCAAAGAGGCGGCGGGGGGGCGGGAGACCCAGTACTTC.

This chain joins TRBV19 and TRBJ1-6; 11 bases agree with TRBD1. CDR1 is LNHDA and CDR2 is SQIVND in the germline V gene (reference sequence). J lost 7 bases, V lost 4 bases, and 9 bases had no gene match. The CDR3 covers 17 residues. The CDR3 loop reads CASSTRDRGTINSPLHF. The CDR3 DNA reads TGTGCCAGTAGTACCAGGGACAGGGGGACGATAAATTCACCCCTCCACTTT.

The rearrangement joins TRBV5-5 to TRBJ2-1, with D perhaps matching TRBD2 (5 bases). V shed 0 bases and J shed 9 bases, with 10 bases lying between them. Germline V gives CDR1 SGHKS, CDR2 YYEKEE (reference sequence). The CDR3 consists of 13 residues. The CDR3 coding sequence is TGTGCCAGCAGCTTGGCCGGGGAAGGTGAGCAGTTCTTC. Protein: CASSLAGEGEQFF.

The V and J genes are TRBV28 and TRBJ1-4; D possibly corresponds to TRBD1 (6 bases). V dropped 3 bases and J dropped 7 bases, with 18 bases sitting between them. CDR1 MDHEN and CDR2 SYDVKM come from the germline V gene. The CDR3 loop spans 16 amino acids. The CDR3 sequence is CASSLLGPGEGEKLFF. The CDR3 nucleotides are TGTGCCAGCAGTTTGCTCGGGCCAGGGGAAGGTGAAAAACTGTTTTTT.

Only a few counts were recorded for this clone. The chain couples TRBV7-2 to TRBJ1-4; TRBD1 matches 7 bases. The V gene's germline CDR1 is SGHTA and CDR2 FQGNSA. V lost 2 bases to trimming and J lost 4 bases; unmatched junction nucleotides: 1. CDR3 length: 14 amino acids. The DNA for the CDR3 is TGTGCCAGCAGCTTAAGGGGGCTTAATGAAAAACTGTTTTTT. Amino acid sequence: CASSLRGLNEKLFF.

V gene TRBV2 combines with J gene TRBJ2-2, with D uncertain. CDR3 length equals 11 residues. V lost 8 bases and J 6 bases, leaving 7 bases between the germline ends. The germline V gene encodes CDR1 SNHLY and CDR2 FYNNEI. The CDR3 loop reads CASRSAGELFF. CDR3 bases: TGTGCCAGCCGGAGCGCCGGGGAGCTGTTTTTT.

This rearrangement joins TRBV2 to TRBJ2-1, with 7 bases matching TRBD2. This CDR3 is 16 amino acids long. Germline assignment: CDR1 SNHLY and CDR2 FYNNEI. With 0 bases clipped from V and 10 bases from J, the junction kept 12 bases outside the gene matches. The CDR3 region is CASSEARGTVGGEQFF. The CDR3 DNA reads as TGTGCCAGCAGTGAAGCGCGGGGGACGGTCGGCGGAGAGCAGTTCTTC.

In its sample, this clone was seen a few times. The genes are TRBV2 and TRBJ2-2; D is uncertain. V lost 5 bases, J lost 3 bases, and 10 bases lay in between. This CDR3 region has 14 residues. Germline loops: CDR1 SNHLY, CDR2 FYNNEI. Here the CDR3 reads CASSTDTYTGELFF. CDR3 DNA: TGTGCCAGCAGTACTGACACGTACACCGGGGAGCTGTTTTTT.

This clone was observed once. The rearrangement links TRBV5-6 to TRBJ2-2; TRBD1 might be the D (5 bases). The V end lost 5 bases, the J end lost 0 bases, and 14 bases lay between the germline ends. This CDR3 comprises 16 residues. Germline values: CDR1 SGHDT, CDR2 YYEEEE. CDR3 protein: CASRARTRTNTGELFF. CDR3 DNA: TGTGCCAGCAGGGCTAGGACACGAACGAACACCGGGGAGCTGTTTTTT. Variable domain in full (rest from reference TRBV5-6 and TRBJ2-2): DAGVTQSPTHLIKTRGQQVTLRCSPKSGHDTVSWYQQALGQGPQFIFQYYEEEERQRGNFPDRFSGHQFPNYSSELNVNALLLGDSALYLCASRARTRTNTGELFFGEGSRLTVL.

This clone appeared once. J is TRBJ1-3 and V is TRBV7-2, with 7 positions matching TRBD1. After removal of 7 bases from V and 2 bases from J, the junction contained 2 bases not matched to a gene. The CDR3 totals 13 residues. Germline V lookup: CDR1 SGHTA, CDR2 FQGNSA. CDR3 amino acids: CASTGQAGNTIYF. The CDR3, as DNA: TGTGCCAGCACCGGACAGGCTGGAAACACCATATATTTT.

The rearrangement uses TRBV5-4 and TRBJ2-1; 8 bases are a match to TRBD1. The CDR3 is 15 amino acids. The V and J ends lost 3 bases and 4 bases, in that order; junction bases with no gene match: 6. Germline lookup yields CDR1 SGHNT and CDR2 YYREEE (reference sequence). The CDR3 here is CASSSRQGRYNEQFF. CDR3 DNA: TGTGCCAGCAGCTCACGACAGGGGAGGTACAATGAGCAGTTCTTC.

This clone has only a few counts. The CDR3: CASSSQYEQYF. CDR3 DNA sequence: TGTGCCAGCAGCTCCCAGTACGAGCAGTACTTC. The chain has TRBV7-9 and TRBJ2-7; no definite D call. V was clipped by 4 bases and J by 4 bases, with 5 bases between them. Per the germline V gene, CDR1 is SEHNR and CDR2 is FQNEAQ (reference sequence). CDR3 length: 11 residues.

The V and J genes are TRBV5-4 and TRBJ2-5, with D unclear. V lost 0 bases and J lost 2, with 5 bases in between. Germline V lookup: CDR1 SGHNT, CDR2 YYREEE (reference sequence). The CDR3 is 13 residues long. The CDR3 loop is CASSLDPQETQYF. CDR3 DNA sequence: TGTGCCAGCAGCTTGGATCCACAAGAGACCCAGTACTTC.